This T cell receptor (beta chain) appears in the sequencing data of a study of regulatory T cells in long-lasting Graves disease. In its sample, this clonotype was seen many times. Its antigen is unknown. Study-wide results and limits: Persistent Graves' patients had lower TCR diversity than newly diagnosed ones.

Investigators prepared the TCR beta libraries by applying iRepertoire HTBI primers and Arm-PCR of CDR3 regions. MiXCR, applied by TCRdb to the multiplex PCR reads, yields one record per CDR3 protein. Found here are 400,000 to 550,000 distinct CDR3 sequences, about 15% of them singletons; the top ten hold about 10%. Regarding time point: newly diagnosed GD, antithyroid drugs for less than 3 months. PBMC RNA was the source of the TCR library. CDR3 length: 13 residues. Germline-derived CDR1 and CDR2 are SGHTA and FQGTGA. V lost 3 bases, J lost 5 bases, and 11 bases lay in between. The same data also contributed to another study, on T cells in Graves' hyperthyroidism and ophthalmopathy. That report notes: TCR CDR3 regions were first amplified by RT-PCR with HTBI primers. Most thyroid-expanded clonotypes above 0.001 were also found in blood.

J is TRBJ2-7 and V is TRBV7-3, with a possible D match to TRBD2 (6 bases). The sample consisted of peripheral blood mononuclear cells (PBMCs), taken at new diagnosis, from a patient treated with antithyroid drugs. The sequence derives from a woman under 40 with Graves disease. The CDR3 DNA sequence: TGTGCCAGCAGCTTTGGAGGGGAGGACGAGCAGTACTTC. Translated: CASSFGGEDEQYF.